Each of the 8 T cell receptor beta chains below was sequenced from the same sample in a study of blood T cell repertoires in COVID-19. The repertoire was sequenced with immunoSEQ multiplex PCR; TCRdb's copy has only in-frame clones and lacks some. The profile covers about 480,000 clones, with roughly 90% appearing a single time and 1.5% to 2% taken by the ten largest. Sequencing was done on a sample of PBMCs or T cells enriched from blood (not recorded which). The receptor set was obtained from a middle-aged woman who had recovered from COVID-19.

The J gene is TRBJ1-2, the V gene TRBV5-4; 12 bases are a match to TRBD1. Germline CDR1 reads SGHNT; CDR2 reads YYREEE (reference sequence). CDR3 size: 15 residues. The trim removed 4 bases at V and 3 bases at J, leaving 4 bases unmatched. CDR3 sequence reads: CASSSGTGGDYGYTF. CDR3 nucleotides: TGTGCCAGCAGCAGCGGGACAGGGGGCGACTATGGCTACACCTTC.

The CDR3: CASRQGANYGYTF. The CDR3 nucleotides read TGTGCCAGTAGACAAGGGGCGAACTATGGCTACACCTTC. The chain combines TRBV19 with TRBJ1-2; tentatively, D is TRBD1 (5 bases). The CDR3 runs to 13 residues. Trimming pared 6 bases from V and 2 bases from J, leaving 10 bases between. Germline assignment: CDR1 LNHDA and CDR2 SQIVND (reference sequence).

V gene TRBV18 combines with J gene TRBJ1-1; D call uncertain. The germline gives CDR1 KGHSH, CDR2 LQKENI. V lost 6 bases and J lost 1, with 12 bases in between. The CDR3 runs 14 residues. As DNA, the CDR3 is TGTGCCAGCTCTCAACAAACAAGGAACACTGAAGCTTTCTTT. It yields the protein CASSQQTRNTEAFF.

CDR3: CASSSGQGRDTQYF. Here the CDR3 DNA reads TGTGCCAGCAGCTCAGGACAGGGTCGGGATACGCAGTATTTT. V and J are TRBV7-2 and TRBJ2-3; TRBD1 aligns across 8 bases. With V trimmed by 4 bases and J by 6 bases, 6 bases remained unmatched. The CDR3 runs 14 residues. In germline, CDR1 is SGHTA, CDR2 FQGNSA.

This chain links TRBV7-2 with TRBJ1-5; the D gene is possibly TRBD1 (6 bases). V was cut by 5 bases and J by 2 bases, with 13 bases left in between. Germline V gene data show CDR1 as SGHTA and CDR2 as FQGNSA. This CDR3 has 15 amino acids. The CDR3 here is CASSPGTLGNQPQHF. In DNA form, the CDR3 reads TGTGCCAGCAGCCCCGGGACACTAGGCAATCAGCCCCAGCATTTT.

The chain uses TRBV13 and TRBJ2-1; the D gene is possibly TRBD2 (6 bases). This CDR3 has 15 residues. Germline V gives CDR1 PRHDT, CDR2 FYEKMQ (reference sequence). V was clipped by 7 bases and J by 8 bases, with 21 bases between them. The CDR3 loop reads CASNRRGHLRDEQFF. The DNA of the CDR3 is TGTGCCAGCAACCGGAGGGGCCACCTTAGGGATGAGCAGTTCTTC.

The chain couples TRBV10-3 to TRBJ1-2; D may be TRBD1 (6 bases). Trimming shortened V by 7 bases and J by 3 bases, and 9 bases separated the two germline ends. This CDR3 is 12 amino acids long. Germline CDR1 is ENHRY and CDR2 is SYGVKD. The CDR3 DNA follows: TGTGCCATCATGGGGGCAGACTATGGCTACACCTTC. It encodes CAIMGADYGYTF.

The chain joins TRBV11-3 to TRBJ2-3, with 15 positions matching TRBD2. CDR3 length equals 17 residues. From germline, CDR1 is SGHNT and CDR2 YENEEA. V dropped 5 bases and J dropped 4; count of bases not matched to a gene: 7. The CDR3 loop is CASSPGLAGGGADTQYF. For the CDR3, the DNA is TGTGCCAGCAGCCCGGGACTAGCGGGAGGAGGCGCAGATACGCAGTATTTT.